One T cell receptor beta chain is described in this entry. The data stem from a study of T-cell memory formation after mild COVID-19. TCRdb reprocessed the 5' RACE reads with MiXCR, giving one entry per CDR3 protein. Here the sample spans around 390,000 distinct CDR3 sequences, 15% to 20% being singletons. Germline values: CDR1 MNHEY, CDR2 SVGAGI. V trimming: 0 bases; J trimming: 2 bases; junction bases outside the gene matches: 5. This CDR3 has 16 amino acids. Specimen: PBMCs or a T cell subset sorted from them (not recorded which). The TCR comes from a man between 18 and 35 years old who had mild COVID-19 (a few samples of this study predate the infection). Cell type and time point are not known. The chain combines TRBV6-5 with TRBJ2-7, with 9 positions matching TRBD2. Here the CDR3 DNA reads TGTGCCAGCAGTTACTCCGGGCGGGGGGGTCCCTACGAGCAGTACTTC. Protein sequence: CASSYSGRGGPYEQYF.